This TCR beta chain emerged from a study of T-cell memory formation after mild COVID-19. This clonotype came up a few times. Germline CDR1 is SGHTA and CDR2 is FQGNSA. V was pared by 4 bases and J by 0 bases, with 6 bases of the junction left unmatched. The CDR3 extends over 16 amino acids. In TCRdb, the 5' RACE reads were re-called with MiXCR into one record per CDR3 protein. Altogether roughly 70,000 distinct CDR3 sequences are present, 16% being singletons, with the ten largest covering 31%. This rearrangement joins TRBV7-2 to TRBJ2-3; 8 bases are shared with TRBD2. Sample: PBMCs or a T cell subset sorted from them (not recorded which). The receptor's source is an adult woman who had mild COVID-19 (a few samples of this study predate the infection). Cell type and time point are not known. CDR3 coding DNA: TGTGCCAGCAGCTCGCAAGCGGGAGCTAGCACAGATACGCAGTATTTT. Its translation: CASSSQAGASTDTQYF.